This T cell receptor beta chain was sequenced for a study of control samples from healthy donors and cancer patients. This CDR3 spans 16 amino acids. The V gene end was trimmed by 2 bases and the J gene end by 3 bases; junction bases not matched to a gene: 9. The germline V gene encodes CDR1 MGHRA and CDR2 YSYEKL. This clone was observed a single time. Method: immunoSEQ multiplex PCR; TCRdb's copy keeps in-frame clones and lacks some. Of some 140,000 clones listed, 80% to 95% are singletons. The chain has TRBV4-1 and TRBJ1-1; 7 nucleotides match TRBD1. Material for sequencing was blood. The origin of this receptor is a man aged 25-45 years in good health. The CDR3 region is CASSQPKTGIHTEAFF. The DNA for the CDR3 is TGCGCCAGCAGCCAACCCAAGACAGGGATACACACTGAAGCTTTCTTT.